The T cell receptor (beta chain) described here comes from a study of circulating and synovial CD4+ cells in juvenile arthritis. Measured with immunoSEQ multiplex PCR; TCRdb has only the in-frame clones, and not every one. The top ten hold approximately 0.18% of the sample, which has around 35,000 clones, nearly 97% seen once. This sequence originates from a human donor with juvenile idiopathic arthritis. The sample was CD4+ T cells from blood.

Here the CDR3 DNA reads TGTGCCAGCAAGGAAAGCGTGAACAACGAGCAGTACTTC. Its protein is CASKESVNNEQYF. V gene TRBV2 combines with J gene TRBJ2-7; no clear D. The CDR3 length is 13 residues. Trimming pared 7 bases from V and 5 bases from J, leaving 15 bases between. Germline CDR1 reads SNHLY; CDR2 reads FYNNEI.